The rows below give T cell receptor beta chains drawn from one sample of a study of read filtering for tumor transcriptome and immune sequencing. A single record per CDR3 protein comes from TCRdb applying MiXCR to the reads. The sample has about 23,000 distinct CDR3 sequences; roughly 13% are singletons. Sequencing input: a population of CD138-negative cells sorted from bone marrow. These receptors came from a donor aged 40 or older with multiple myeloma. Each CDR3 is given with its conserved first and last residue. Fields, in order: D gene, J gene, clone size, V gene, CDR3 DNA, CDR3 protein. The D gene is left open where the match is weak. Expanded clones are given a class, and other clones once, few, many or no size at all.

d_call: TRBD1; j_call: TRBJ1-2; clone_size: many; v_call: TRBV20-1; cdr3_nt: TGCAGTGCTTGGCAGGGGGCCACCTTC; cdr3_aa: CSAWQGATF
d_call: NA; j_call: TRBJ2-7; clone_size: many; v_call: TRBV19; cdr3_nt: TGTGCCAGTAGCTTTACCTTGGGTTACGAGCAGTACTTC; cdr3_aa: CASSFTLGYEQYF
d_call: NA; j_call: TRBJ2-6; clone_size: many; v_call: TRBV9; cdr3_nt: TGTGCCAGCAGCGTAGCGGTAGCTGGGGCCAACGTCCTGACTTTC; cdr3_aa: CASSVAVAGANVLTF
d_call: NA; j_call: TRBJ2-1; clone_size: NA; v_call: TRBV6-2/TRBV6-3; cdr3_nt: TGTGCCAGCAGTTGGATGAGGTTCGATGATCAGTTCTTC; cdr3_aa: CASSWMRFDDQFF
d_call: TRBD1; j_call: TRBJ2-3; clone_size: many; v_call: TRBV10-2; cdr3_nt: TGCGCCAGCAGTCCAGGGGGCGGTACGCAGTATTTT; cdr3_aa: CASSPGGGTQYF
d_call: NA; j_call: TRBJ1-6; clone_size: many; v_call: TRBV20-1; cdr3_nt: TGCAGTGCTAGAATGGAGGGTTCCTATAATTCACCCCTCCACTTT; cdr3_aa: CSARMEGSYNSPLHF
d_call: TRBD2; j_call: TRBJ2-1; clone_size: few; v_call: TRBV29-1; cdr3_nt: TGCAGCGTTGAAGCTAGCGGGAGGACCAATGAGCAGTTCTTC; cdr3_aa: CSVEASGRTNEQFF
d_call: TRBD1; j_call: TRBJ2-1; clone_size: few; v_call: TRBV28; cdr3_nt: TGTGGGGCAGGGGGATACAATGAGCAGTTCTTC; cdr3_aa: CGAGGYNEQFF
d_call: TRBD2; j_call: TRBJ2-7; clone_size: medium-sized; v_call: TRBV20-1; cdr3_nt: TGCAGTGCTAGAGATCATGCGGGAGGCTACGAGCAGTACTTC; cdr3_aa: CSARDHAGGYEQYF
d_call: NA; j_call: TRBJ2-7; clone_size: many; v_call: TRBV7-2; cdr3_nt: TGTGCCAGCAGCTTAGATCGGTCGGGACGGGCCTACGAGCAGTACTTC; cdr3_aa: CASSLDRSGRAYEQYF
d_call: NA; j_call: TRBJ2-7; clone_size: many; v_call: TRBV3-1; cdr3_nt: TGTGCCAGCAGCCAAGGGGTGGAGGGCCGTACTGGCTTC; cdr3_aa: CASSQGVEGRTGF
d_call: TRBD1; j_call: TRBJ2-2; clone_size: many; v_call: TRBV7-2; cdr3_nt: TGTGCCAGCAGTTTATGGACAGGGAACACCGGGGAGCTGTTTTTT; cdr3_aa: CASSLWTGNTGELFF
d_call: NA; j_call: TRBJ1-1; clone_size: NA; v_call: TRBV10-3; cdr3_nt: TGTGCCATCAGTGCCGGACCCAACACTGAAGCTTCCTTT; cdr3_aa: CAISAGPNTEASF
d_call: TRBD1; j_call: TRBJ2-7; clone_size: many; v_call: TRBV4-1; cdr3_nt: TGCGCCAGCAGCCAAGACCCGGGACAGGGCTACGAGCAGTACTTC; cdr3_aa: CASSQDPGQGYEQYF
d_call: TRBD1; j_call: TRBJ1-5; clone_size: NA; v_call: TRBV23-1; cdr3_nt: TGCGCCAGCAGTTCCTTCTCTTACAGGGGGCAAAGCGATCAGCCCCAGCATTTT; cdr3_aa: CASSSFSYRGQSDQPQHF
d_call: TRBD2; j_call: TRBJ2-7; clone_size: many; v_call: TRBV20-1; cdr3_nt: TGCAGTGCCGGAAGGACTAGCGGGATTTACGAGCAGTACTTC; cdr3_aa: CSAGRTSGIYEQYF
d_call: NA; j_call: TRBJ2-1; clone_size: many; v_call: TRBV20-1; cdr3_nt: TGCAGTGCTATGCTCTTGGAGGGCCGGCTCTTC; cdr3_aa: CSAMLLEGRLF
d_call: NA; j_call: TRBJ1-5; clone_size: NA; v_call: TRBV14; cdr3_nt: TGTGTCAGCAGCCAAGATCTGGCGGGGCCCCAGCATTTT; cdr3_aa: CVSSQDLAGPQHF
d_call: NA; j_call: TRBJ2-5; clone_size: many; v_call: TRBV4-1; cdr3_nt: TGCGCCAGCTGCCAAGGGGGAGAGACCCAGTACTTC; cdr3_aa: CASCQGGETQYF
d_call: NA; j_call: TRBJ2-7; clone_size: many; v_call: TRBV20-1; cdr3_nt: TGCAGTGCTAGCATGGGACCAACCTACGAGCAGTACTTC; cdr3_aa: CSASMGPTYEQYF
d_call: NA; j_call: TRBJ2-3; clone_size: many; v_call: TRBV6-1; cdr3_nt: TGTGCCAGCATCCCAAACGCAGATACGCAGTATTTT; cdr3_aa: CASIPNADTQYF
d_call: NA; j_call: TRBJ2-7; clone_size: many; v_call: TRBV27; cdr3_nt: TGTGCCAGCAGTCCCAGGGGAGGCTCCTACGAGCAGTACTTC; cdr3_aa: CASSPRGGSYEQYF
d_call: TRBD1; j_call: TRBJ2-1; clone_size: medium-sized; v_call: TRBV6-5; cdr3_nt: TGTGCCAGCAGTCCCGGACAGGGATTCTACAATGAGCAGTTCTTC; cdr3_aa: CASSPGQGFYNEQFF
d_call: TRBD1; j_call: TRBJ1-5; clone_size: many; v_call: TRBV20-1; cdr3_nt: TGCAGTGCTACCCAGCTCAACAGGGGAGGTCAGCCCCAGCATTTT; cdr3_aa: CSATQLNRGGQPQHF
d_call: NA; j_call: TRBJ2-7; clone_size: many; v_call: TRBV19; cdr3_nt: TGTGCCAGTCGCCGGGACCTAGCCTCCTACGAGCAGTACTTC; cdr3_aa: CASRRDLASYEQYF
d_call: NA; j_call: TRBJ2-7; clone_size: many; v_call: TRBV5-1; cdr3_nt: TGCGCCAGCAGCGTCTTTAGCGGAGCATTGGACGAGCAGTACTTC; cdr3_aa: CASSVFSGALDEQYF
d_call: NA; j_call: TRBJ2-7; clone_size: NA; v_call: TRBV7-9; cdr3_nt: TGTGCCAGCAGCTGGGGCGGGGAGCAGTACTTC; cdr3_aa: CASSWGGEQYF
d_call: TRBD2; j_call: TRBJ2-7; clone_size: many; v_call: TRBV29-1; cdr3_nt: TGCAGCGCCGCCAGCGGGACTGATTCCTACGAGCAGTACTTC; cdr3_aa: CSAASGTDSYEQYF
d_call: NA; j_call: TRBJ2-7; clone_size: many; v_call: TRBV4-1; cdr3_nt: TGCGCCAGCAGCCAAGGAGCGTGGGTACAGACCTCCTACGAGCAGTACTTC; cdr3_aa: CASSQGAWVQTSYEQYF
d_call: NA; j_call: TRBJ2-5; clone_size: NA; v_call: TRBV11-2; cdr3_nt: TGTGCCAGCAGCCCCAGGGAGACGGAGGAGACCCAGTACTTC; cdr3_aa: CASSPRETEETQYF
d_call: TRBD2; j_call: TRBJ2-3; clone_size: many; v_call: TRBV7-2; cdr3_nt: TGTGCCAGCAGCTTCATACTAGCGGGAGCAGATACGCAGTATTTT; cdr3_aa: CASSFILAGADTQYF
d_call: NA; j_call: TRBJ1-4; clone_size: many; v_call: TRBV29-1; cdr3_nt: TGCAGCGTTGCGGAGGAAAAACTGTTTTTT; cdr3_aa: CSVAEEKLFF
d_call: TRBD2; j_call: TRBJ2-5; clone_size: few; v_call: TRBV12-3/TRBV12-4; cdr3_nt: TGTGCCAGCAGTAGGACTAGTGGGAGAGGAGAAGAGACCCAGTACTTC; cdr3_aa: CASSRTSGRGEETQYF
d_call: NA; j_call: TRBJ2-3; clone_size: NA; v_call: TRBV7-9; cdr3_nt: TGTGCCAGCAGCCGGGGAGGAGGGGGCGGGGACAGCAGCACAGATACGCAGTATTTT; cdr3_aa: CASSRGGGGGDSSTDTQYF
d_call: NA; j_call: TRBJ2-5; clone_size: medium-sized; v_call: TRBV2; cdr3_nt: TGTGCCAGCAGTGAAGCGGTTGGGCAGGGAGGGACCCAGTACTTC; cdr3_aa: CASSEAVGQGGTQYF
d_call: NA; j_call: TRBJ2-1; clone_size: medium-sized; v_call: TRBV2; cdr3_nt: TGTGCCAGCAGTCGGAACCGGGACTTCGCTTCCAATGAGCAGTTCTTC; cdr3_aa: CASSRNRDFASNEQFF
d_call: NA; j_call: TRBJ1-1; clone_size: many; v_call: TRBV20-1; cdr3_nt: TGCAAAGGGACGGTGAACACTGAAGCTTTCTTT; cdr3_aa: CKGTVNTEAFF
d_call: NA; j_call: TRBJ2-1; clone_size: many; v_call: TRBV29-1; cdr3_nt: TGCAGCGTTGAAGATCCGGGTAACAGAGGTGAGCAGTTCTTC; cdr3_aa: CSVEDPGNRGEQFF
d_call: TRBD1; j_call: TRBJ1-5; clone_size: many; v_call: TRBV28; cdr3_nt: TGTGCCAGCATTTGGACAGGGGGCGTGAACGGCAATCAGCCCCAGCATTTT; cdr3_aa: CASIWTGGVNGNQPQHF
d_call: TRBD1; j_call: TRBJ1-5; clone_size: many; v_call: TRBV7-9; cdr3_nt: TGTGCCAGCAGCTCCGGACAGGGGAACCAGCCCCAGCATTTT; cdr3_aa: CASSSGQGNQPQHF
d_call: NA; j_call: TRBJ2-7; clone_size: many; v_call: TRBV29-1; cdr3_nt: TGCAGCGTTGAAGGACTGCTACCTGGCGAGCAGTACTTC; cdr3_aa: CSVEGLLPGEQYF
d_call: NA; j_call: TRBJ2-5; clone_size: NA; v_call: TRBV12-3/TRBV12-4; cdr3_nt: TGTGCCAGCAGTTTTACACAAGAGACCCAGTACTTC; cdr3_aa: CASSFTQETQYF
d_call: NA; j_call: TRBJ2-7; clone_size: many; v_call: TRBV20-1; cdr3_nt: TGCAGTGCTAGAGATCAGAGTGGGGGTACCTACGAGCAGTACTTC; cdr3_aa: CSARDQSGGTYEQYF
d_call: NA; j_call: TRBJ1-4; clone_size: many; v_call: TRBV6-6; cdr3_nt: TGTGCCAGCAGTCCCCGAAAGGGGACAACTAATGAAAAACTGTTTTTT; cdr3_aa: CASSPRKGTTNEKLFF
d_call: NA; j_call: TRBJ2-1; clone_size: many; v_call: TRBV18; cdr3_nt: TGTGCCAGCTCACCGACTAAATACAATGAGCAGTTCTTC; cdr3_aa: CASSPTKYNEQFF
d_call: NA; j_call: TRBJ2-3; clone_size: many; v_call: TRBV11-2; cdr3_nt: TGTGCCAGCAGCCCGGGGCCCTCATCAGATACGCAGTATTTT; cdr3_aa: CASSPGPSSDTQYF
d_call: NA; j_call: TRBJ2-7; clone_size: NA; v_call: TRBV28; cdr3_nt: TGTGCCAGCAGTCCCCCGATAGGCGAGCAGTACTTC; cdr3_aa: CASSPPIGEQYF
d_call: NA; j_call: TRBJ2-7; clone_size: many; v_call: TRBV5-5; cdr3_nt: TGTGCCAGCAGCTTGGCCGAGTACGAGCAGTACTTC; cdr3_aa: CASSLAEYEQYF
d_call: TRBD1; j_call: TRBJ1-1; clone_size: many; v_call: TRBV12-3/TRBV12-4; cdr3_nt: TGTGCCAGCAGTTTAGCTTCGACAGGGGACAACACTGAAGCTTTCTTT; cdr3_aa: CASSLASTGDNTEAFF
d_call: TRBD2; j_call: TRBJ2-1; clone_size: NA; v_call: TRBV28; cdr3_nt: TGTGCCAGCAGGAGCGGGAGTACCTACAATGAGCAGTTCTTC; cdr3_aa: CASRSGSTYNEQFF
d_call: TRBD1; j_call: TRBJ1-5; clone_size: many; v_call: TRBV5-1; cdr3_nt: TGCGCCACCACAACCCACCGGGACAGGGGGCTATATAGCAATCAGCCCCAGCATTTT; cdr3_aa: CATTTHRDRGLYSNQPQHF
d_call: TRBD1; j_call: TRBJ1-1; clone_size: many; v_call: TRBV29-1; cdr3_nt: TGCAGCGTTGAGAGGGGGCTGGTGAAGAGGGACACTGAAGCTTTCTTT; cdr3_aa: CSVERGLVKRDTEAFF
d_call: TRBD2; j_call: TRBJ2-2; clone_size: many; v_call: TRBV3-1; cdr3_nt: TGTGCCAGCAGCCCCCGCCTTGGACTAGCGGGAGTTACCGGGGAGCTGTTTTTT; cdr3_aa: CASSPRLGLAGVTGELFF
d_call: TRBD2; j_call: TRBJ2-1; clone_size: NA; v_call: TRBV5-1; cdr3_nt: TGCGCCAGCAGCTCCCGACTAGCGGGAGCGAACTACGATGAGCAGTTCTTC; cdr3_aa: CASSSRLAGANYDEQFF
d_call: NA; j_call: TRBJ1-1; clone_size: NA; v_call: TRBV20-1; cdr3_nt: TGCAGTGCTCCCGATTTCGGGGGCTCTAAGACTGAAGCTTTCTTT; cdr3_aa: CSAPDFGGSKTEAFF
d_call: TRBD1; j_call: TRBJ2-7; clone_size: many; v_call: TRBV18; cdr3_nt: TGTGCCAGCTCACCACCTTCAGGGGGCAGGACCTACGAGCAGTACTTC; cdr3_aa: CASSPPSGGRTYEQYF
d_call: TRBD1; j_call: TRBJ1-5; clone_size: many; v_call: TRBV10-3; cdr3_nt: TGTGCCATCAGTGAGTCGGGACAGGGGGCGAGCAATCAGCCCCAGCATTTT; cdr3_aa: CAISESGQGASNQPQHF
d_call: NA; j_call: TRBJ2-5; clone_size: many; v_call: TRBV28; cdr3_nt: TGTGCCAGCAGTTCCTGGACTATCCAAGAGACCCAGTACTTC; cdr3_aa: CASSSWTIQETQYF